A selection of T cell receptor beta chains follows, all from one sample in a study of blood T cell repertoires in COVID-19. Using immunoSEQ multiplex PCR, the repertoire was profiled, and TCRdb retains in-frame clones only, with some absent. The sample lists about 130,000 clones, 85% to 90% seen once, with 5% to 7.5% in the top ten. The source material was peripheral blood. The receptors stem from an older man with active or convalescent COVID-19. The conserved cysteine and the conserved F or W are not part of the CDR3 here.

v_gene: TRBV12-3/TRBV12-4
CDR3aa: ASSLRRGYEQY

v_gene: TRBV7-9
CDR3aa: ASSLLATAHNEQF

v_gene: TRBV9
CDR3aa: ASSVGGTSTYEQY

v_gene: TRBV6-4
CDR3aa: ASSGGPSYNEQF

v_gene: TRBV12-5
CDR3aa: ASVPGGSSPLH

v_gene: TRBV18
CDR3aa: ASSPHERTGGNAEAF

v_gene: TRBV9
CDR3aa: ASSSTGGPNEKLF

v_gene: TRBV5-1
CDR3aa: ASSPESGGETQY

v_gene: TRBV18
CDR3aa: ASSPLQGIGVGELF

v_gene: TRBV6-1
CDR3aa: ASSESGVVAGARPIPY

v_gene: TRBV5-4
CDR3aa: ASSLGLGKNTGELF

v_gene: TRBV5-4
CDR3aa: ASSLDRVGQPQH

v_gene: TRBV5-1
CDR3aa: ASSLLGADQPQH

v_gene: TRBV14
CDR3aa: ASSRGQFSGNTIY

v_gene: TRBV15
CDR3aa: ATSYIQGETQY

v_gene: TRBV19
CDR3aa: ASSIDRFRGTGYT

v_gene: TRBV11-2
CDR3aa: ASSLLPGNTEAF

v_gene: TRBV29-1
CDR3aa: SVDRARNQPQH

v_gene: TRBV19
CDR3aa: ASSLSTGDQYEQY

v_gene: TRBV7-3
CDR3aa: ASSPTGGRTGELF

v_gene: TRBV28
CDR3aa: ASSSLAGGSYEQY

v_gene: TRBV27
CDR3aa: ASSLFGGFHYGYT

v_gene: TRBV19
CDR3aa: ASSRGQINEKLF

v_gene: TRBV5-1
CDR3aa: ASSRTSGGADTQY

v_gene: TRBV7-3
CDR3aa: ASSSGQGVYGYT